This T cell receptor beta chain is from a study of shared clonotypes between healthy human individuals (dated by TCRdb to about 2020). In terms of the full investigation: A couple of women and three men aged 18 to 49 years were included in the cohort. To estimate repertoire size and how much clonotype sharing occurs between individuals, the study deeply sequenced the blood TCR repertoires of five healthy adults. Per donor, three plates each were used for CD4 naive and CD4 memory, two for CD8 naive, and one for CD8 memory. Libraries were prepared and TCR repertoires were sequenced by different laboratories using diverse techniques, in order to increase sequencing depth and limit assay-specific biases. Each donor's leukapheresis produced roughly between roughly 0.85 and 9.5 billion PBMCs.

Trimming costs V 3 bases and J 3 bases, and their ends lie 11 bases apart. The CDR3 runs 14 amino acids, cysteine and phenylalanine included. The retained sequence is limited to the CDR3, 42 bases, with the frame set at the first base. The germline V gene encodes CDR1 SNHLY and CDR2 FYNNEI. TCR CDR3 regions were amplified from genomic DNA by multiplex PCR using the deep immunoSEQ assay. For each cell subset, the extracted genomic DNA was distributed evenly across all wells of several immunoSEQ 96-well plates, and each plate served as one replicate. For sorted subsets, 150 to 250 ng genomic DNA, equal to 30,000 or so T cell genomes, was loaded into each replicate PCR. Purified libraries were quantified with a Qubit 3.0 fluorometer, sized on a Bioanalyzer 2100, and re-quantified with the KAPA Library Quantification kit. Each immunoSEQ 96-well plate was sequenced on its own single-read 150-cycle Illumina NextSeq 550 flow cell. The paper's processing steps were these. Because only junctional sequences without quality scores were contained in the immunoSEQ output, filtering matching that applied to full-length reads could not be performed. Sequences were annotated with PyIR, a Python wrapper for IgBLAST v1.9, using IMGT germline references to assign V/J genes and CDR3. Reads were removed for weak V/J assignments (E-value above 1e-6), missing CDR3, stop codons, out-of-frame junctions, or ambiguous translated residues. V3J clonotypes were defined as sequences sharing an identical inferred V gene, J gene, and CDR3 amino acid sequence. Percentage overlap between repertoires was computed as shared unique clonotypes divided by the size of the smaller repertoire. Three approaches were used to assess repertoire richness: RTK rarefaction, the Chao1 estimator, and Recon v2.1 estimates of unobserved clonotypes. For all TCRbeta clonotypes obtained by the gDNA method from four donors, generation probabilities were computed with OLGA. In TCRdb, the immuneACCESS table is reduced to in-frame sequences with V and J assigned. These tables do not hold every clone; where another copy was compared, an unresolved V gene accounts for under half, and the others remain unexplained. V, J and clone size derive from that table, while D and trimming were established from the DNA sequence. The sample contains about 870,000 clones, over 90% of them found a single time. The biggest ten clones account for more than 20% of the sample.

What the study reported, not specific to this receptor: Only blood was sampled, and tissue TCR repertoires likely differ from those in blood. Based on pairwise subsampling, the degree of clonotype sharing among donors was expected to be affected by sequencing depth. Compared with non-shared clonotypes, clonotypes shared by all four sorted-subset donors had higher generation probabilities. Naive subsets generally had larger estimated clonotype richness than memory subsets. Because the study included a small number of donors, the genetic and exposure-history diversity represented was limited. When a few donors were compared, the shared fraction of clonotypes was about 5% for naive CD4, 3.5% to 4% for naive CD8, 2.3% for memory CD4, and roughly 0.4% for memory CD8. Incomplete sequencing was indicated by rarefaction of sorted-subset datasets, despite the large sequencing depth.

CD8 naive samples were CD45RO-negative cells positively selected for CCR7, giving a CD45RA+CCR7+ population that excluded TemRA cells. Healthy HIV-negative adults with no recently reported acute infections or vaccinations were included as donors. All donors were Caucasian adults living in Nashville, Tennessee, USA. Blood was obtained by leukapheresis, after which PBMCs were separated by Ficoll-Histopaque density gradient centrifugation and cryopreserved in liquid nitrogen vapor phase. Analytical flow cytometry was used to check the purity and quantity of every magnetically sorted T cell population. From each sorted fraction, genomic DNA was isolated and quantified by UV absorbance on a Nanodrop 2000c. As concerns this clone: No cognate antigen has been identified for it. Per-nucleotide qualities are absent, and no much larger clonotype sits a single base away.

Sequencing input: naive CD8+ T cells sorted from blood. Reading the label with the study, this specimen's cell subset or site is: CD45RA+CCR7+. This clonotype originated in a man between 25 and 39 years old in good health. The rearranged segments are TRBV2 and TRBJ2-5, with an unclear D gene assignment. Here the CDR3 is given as CASSDGRAEETQYF. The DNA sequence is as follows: TGTGCCAGCAGTGACGGTAGGGCGGAAGAGACCCAGTACTTC.